Described below is a single TCR beta chain sequence and its context. This sample stems from a study of T-cell reconstitution after alpha-beta-depleted transplantation in children. Unique molecular identifiers featured in how the TCRbeta library was prepared. MiXCR, run by TCRdb on the PCR reads, gives a single entry per CDR3 protein. The sample has about 210,000 distinct CDR3 sequences; approximately 17% are singletons. The V end lost 6 bases, the J end lost 0 bases, and 12 bases lay between the germline ends. This CDR3 is 14 amino acids long. CDR1 and CDR2 from the germline V gene are DFQATT and SNEGSKA (reference sequence).

The chain combines TRBV20-1 with TRBJ1-3; no definite D call. Sequencing used PBMCs, mostly from graft donor cells, obtained 360 days after TCRalphabeta/CD19-depleted stem cell transplant. This TCR was recovered from a male patient aged 2-15 years who had a stem cell transplant for acute lymphoblastic leukemia, so the T cells may come from the graft donor. CDR3 residues: CSAPDPVSGNTIYF. For the CDR3, the DNA is TGCAGTGCCCCTGATCCGGTCTCTGGAAACACCATATATTTT.